The TCR beta chain described here comes from a study of cytomegalovirus exposure and HLA in healthy donors. Points from the study as a whole: What TCR beta sequences reportedly achieved was accurate prediction of HLA-A and HLA-B alleles in most subjects.

Both 60 Vbeta primers and 13 Jbeta primers went into the PCR. The table came from immunoSEQ multiplex PCR; TCRdb's copy has only in-frame clones and leaves some out. The repertoire holds 100,000 or so clones, with around 85% as singletons. Concerning this clone itself: Its specificity is not known.

Sequencing input: PBMCs. The source of this sequence is a man aged 25-40 years in good health and CMV-seronegative.

CDR3 residues: CASSGTGVRNTEAFF. The DNA for the CDR3 is TGTGCCAGTAGTGGGACAGGGGTGAGGAACACTGAAGCTTTCTTT. The chain couples TRBV19 to TRBJ1-1, with 10 bases identical to TRBD1. CDR3 length equals 15 residues. The V gene end was trimmed by 5 bases and the J gene end by 1 base; junction bases not matched to a gene: 4. The V gene's germline CDR1 is LNHDA and CDR2 SQIVND (reference sequence).